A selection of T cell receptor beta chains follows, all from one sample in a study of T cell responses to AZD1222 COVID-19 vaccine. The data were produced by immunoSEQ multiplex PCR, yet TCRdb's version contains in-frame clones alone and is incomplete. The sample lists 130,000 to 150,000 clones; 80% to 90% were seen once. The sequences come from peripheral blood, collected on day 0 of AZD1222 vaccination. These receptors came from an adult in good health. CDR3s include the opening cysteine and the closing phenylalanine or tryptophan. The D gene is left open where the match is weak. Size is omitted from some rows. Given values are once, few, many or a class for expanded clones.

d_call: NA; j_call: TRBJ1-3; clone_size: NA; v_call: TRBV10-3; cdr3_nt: TGTGCCATCAGTGGGCCGCGCCGAACGGTAGGAAACACCATATATTTT; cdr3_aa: CAISGPRRTVGNTIYF
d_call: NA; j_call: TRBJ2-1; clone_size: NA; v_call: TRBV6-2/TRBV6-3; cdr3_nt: TGTGCCAGCAGTGAGGGGGTATACAATGAGCAGTTCTTC; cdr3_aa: CASSEGVYNEQFF
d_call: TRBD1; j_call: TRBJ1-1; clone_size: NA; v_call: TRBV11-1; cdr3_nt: TGTGCCAGCAGCCCGGGACAGGGGCGGGCTGAAGCTTTCTTT; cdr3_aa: CASSPGQGRAEAFF
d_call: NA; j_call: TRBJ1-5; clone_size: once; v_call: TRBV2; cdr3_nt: TGTGCCAGCAGTGAACAGGGGCCGAGCAATCAGCCCCAGCATTTT; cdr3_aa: CASSEQGPSNQPQHF
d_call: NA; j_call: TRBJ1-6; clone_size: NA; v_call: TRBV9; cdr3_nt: TGTGCCAGCAGCGGACAAGACAGCCAAACTAATTCACCCCTCCACTTT; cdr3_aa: CASSGQDSQTNSPLHF
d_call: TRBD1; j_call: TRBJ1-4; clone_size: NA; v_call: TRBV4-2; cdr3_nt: TGTGCCAGCAGCCAAGGGAACAGGGGAGAAGAAAAACTGTTTTTT; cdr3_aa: CASSQGNRGEEKLFF
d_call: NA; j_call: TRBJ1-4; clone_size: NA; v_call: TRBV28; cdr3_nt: TGTGCCAGCAGTTTAGAAGGGAGCCAGAATGAAAAACTGTTTTTT; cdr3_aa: CASSLEGSQNEKLFF
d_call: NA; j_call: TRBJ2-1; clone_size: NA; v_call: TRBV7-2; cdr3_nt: TGTGCCAGCAGCTTAGCCCCCGGACGAGGGGGAGGTGAGCAGTTCTTC; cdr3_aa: CASSLAPGRGGGEQFF
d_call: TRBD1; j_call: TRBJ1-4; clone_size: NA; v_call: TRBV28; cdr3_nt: TGTGCCAGCTCTGGGTGGGACAGCTTATCCCCATCTAATGAAAAACTGTTTTTT; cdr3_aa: CASSGWDSLSPSNEKLFF
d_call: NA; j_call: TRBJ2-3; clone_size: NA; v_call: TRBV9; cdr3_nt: TGTGCCAGCAGCGTAGGGGAGGTTCGGGATACGCAGTATTTT; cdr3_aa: CASSVGEVRDTQYF
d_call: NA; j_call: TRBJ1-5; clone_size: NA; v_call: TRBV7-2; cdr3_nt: TGTGCCAGCAGCTTAGTCCGTAACAATCAGCCCCAGCATTTT; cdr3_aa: CASSLVRNNQPQHF
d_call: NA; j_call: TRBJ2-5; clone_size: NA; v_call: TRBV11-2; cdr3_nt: TGTGCCAGCAGCCCCGAAGGACAGGGAGGGGAGACCCAGTACTTC; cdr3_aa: CASSPEGQGGETQYF
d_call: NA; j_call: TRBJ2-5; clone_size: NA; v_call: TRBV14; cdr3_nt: TGTGCCAGCAGCCGAGGGACTTTTCAAGAGACCCAGTACTTC; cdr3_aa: CASSRGTFQETQYF
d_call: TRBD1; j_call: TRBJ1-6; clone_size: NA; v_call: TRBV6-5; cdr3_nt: TGTGCCAGCAGTTACACCGGACAGGGAGGCAATTCACCCCTCCACTTT; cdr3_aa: CASSYTGQGGNSPLHF